This entry lists 27 T cell receptor beta chains sequenced from one sample in a study of regulatory T cells in long-lasting Graves disease. Time point in this sample: newly diagnosed GD, antithyroid drugs for less than 3 months. PBMC-derived RNA was used for the TCR library. Building the TCR beta libraries relied on iRepertoire HTBI primers, and CDR3 regions underwent Arm-PCR. Each CDR3 protein is one row after TCRdb ran MiXCR on the multiplex PCR reads. The table lists about 240,000 distinct CDR3 sequences, roughly a fifth of them singletons. The source was peripheral blood mononuclear cells (PBMCs), collected at new diagnosis, from a patient treated with antithyroid drugs. The origin of the receptors is a female donor with Graves disease.

In this sample, this clonotype turned up many times. CDR3 amino acids: CASSYVGAGETQYF. The CDR3 DNA reads as TGTGCCAGCAGTTACGTGGGGGCCGGTGAGACCCAGTACTTC. The rearrangement links TRBV6-5 to TRBJ2-5, with D maybe TRBD1 (6 bases). The CDR3 consists of 14 residues. Trimming pared 2 bases from V and 5 bases from J, leaving 12 bases between. CDR1 is MNHEY and CDR2 is SVGAGI in the germline V gene.

A remark on this clonotype: This may be a read error: a much more frequent sequence differs by one nucleotide. The V and J genes are TRBV10-2 and TRBJ2-1; D is unresolved. The better agreement between TRBJ2-4 and the DNA end casts doubt on the J call. This CDR3 region has 14 residues. Germline V gives CDR1 WSHSY, CDR2 SAAADI. CDR3 residues: CASSELRNRDIQYF. The CDR3 nucleotides read TGCGCCAGCAGTGAGTTGAGGAACAGAGACATTCAGTACTTC.

This clonotype was seen more than once but under ten times. V is TRBV19 and J is TRBJ2-7; either TRBD1 or TRBD2 may fit D (5 bases each). Germline V gene data show CDR1 as LNHDA and CDR2 as SQIVND (reference sequence). Trimming left V 3 bases short and J 0 bases short, with 9 bases between. The CDR3 loop spans 14 amino acids. The CDR3 protein is CASSMGPSSYEQYF. DNA of the CDR3: TGTGCCAGTAGTATGGGACCGAGCTCCTACGAGCAGTACTTC. The variable domain in full, with the rest retrieved from reference TRBV19 and TRBJ2-7, is DGGITQSPKYLFRKEGQNVTLSCEQNLNHDAMYWYRQDPGQGLRLIYYSQIVNDFQKGDIAEGYSVSREKKESFPLTVTSAQKNPTAFYLCASSMGPSSYEQYFGPGTRLTVT.

This clonotype was seen repeatedly, ten times or more. The J gene is TRBJ2-3, the V gene TRBV3-1; possibly TRBD1 for D (5 bases). The V end was cut by 2 bases, the J end by 6 bases, with 15 bases between. Germline assignment: CDR1 LGHDT and CDR2 YNNKEL (reference sequence). The CDR3 runs to 15 residues. This chain's CDR3 is CASSQSLPGKDTQYF. CDR3 nucleotides: TGTGCCAGCAGCCAATCCTTGCCAGGGAAGGATACGCAGTATTTT.

In its sample, this clonotype was seen many times. V is TRBV11-2 and J is TRBJ1-5; the D is unclear. Germline V gives CDR1 SGHAT, CDR2 FQNNGV. The CDR3 runs to 13 residues. Deletions cut 5 bases from V and 7 bases from J, with 12 bases between. DNA for the CDR3: TGTGCCAGCAGCCCCACTCCGACACAGCCCCAGCATTTT. Its protein is CASSPTPTQPQHF.

This clonotype has at least ten counts. CDR3 bases: TGTGCCAGCAGTTTACAGGGGATAGCCAAAAACATTCAGTACTTC. This sequence encodes CASSLQGIAKNIQYF. V is TRBV28 and J is TRBJ2-4, with a weak D call TRBD1 (6 bases). Germline V gene sequence: CDR1 MDHEN, CDR2 SYDVKM. The V end lost 2 bases, the J end lost 0 bases, and 8 bases lay between the germline ends. This CDR3 spans 15 amino acids.

In this sample, this clonotype turned up many times. This sequence joins TRBV7-2 and TRBJ2-1, with 12 bases that match TRBD1. The CDR3 consists of 15 residues. The germline gives CDR1 SGHTA, CDR2 FQGNSA. V shed 4 bases and J 6 bases; nucleotides not matched to a gene: 4. CDR3 region: CASSSTGQGANEQFF. CDR3 nucleotides: TGTGCCAGCAGCTCGACGGGACAGGGGGCCAATGAGCAGTTCTTC.

This clonotype was seen only a few times. V usage is TRBV4-1 and J usage is TRBJ1-2; D gene ambiguous. This CDR3 is 13 amino acids long. Germline V CDR1 and CDR2: MGHRA, YSYEKL. The V end was cut by 1 base, the J end by 8 bases, with 11 bases between. The CDR3 is CASSQGWSGGYTF. The DNA for the CDR3 is TGCGCCAGCAGCCAAGGCTGGAGCGGCGGCTACACCTTC.

This clonotype was counted at least ten times. The chain employs TRBV20-1 and TRBJ2-4; D uncertain. Germline assignment: CDR1 DFQATT and CDR2 SNEGSKA (reference sequence). Deletions cut 0 bases from V and 0 bases from J, with 9 bases between. This CDR3 region has 15 residues. Written as DNA, the CDR3 is TGCAGTGCTAGAGATCCCCAGTCAGCCAAAAACATTCAGTACTTC. This encodes CSARDPQSAKNIQYF.

This clonotype was counted at least ten times. The CDR3 DNA reads TGTGCCACCAGTGATACCCAGGCAGGGTTGAAGACCCAGTACTTC. This sequence encodes CATSDTQAGLKTQYF. The chain is built from TRBV24-1 and TRBJ2-5; D is possibly TRBD1 (5 bases). The germline V gene has CDR1 KGHDR and CDR2 SFDVKD. CDR3 length: 15 amino acids. Trimming took off 3 bases at V and 6 bases at J, with 16 bases between the two ends.

The rearrangement joins TRBV19 to TRBJ1-4; the match to TRBD1 covers 7 bases. Per the germline V gene, CDR1 is LNHDA and CDR2 is SQIVND (reference sequence). CDR3 length: 14 residues. V lost 7 bases, J lost 6 bases, and 8 bases stayed unmatched. CDR3 loop: CASKLPGQHEKLFF. CDR3 nucleotides: TGTGCCAGTAAACTCCCGGGACAGCATGAAAAACTGTTTTTT.

In this sample, this clonotype turned up many times. The CDR3 here is CASTLFGRADRQETQYF. The CDR3 DNA reads TGTGCCAGCACCCTCTTCGGGCGCGCGGACCGCCAAGAGACCCAGTACTTC. V is TRBV7-2 and J is TRBJ2-5; no clear D gene. The CDR3 loop spans 17 amino acids. With 7 bases removed from V and 1 base from J, the gap between germline ends came to 22 bases. CDR1 is SGHTA and CDR2 is FQGNSA in the germline V gene.

This clonotype was counted at least ten times. The CDR3 region is CASSQTGTGAQPQHF. CDR3 DNA: TGTGCCAGCAGTCAAACCGGGACAGGGGCTCAGCCCCAGCATTTT. This chain uses TRBV6-1 with TRBJ1-5; 10 bases line up with TRBD1. The CDR3 is made up of 15 amino acids. Germline V lookup: CDR1 MNHNS, CDR2 SASEGT. V dropped 5 bases and J dropped 6; count of bases not matched to a gene: 7.

This clonotype was seen repeatedly, ten times or more. J is TRBJ2-1 and V is TRBV27; D is unresolved. Between the trimmed V and J ends, which lost 2 bases and 2 bases, there was a span of 10 bases. The CDR3 consists of 15 residues. Germline CDR1 reads MNHEY; CDR2 reads SMNVEV (reference sequence). The CDR3 sequence is CASSLGRGPYNEQFF. As DNA, the CDR3 is TGTGCCAGCAGTTTAGGGCGAGGACCCTACAATGAGCAGTTCTTC.

This clonotype has a count of ten or more. This chain uses TRBV28 with TRBJ1-5, with D unclear. Germline lookup yields CDR1 MDHEN and CDR2 SYDVKM. V was trimmed by 5 bases and J by 5 bases, leaving 16 bases between them. This CDR3 is built from 15 residues. The CDR3 nucleotides read TGTGCCAGCAGTCCCTCTTCCGGCATATATCAGCCCCAGCATTTT. It yields the protein CASSPSSGIYQPQHF.

J is TRBJ2-1 and V is TRBV6-1; 10 bases agree with TRBD2. Per germline, CDR1 MNHNS and CDR2 SASEGT. The CDR3 has 15 residues. The V segment lost 6 bases and the J segment 7 bases; nucleotides outside the gene matches: 9. This chain's CDR3 is CASRRAGGGINEQFF. Here the CDR3 DNA reads TGTGCCAGCAGGAGAGCGGGGGGGGGCATAAATGAGCAGTTCTTC.

This clonotype was recorded at least ten times. The genes are TRBV27 and TRBJ1-1, with TRBD1 as a possible D gene (5 bases). The CDR3 has 13 amino acids. The germline V and J ends were trimmed by 3 bases and 3 bases, with 8 bases remaining between them. Per germline, CDR1 MNHEY and CDR2 SMNVEV (reference sequence). The CDR3 is CASSFWGDTEAFF. In DNA, the CDR3 is TGTGCCAGCAGTTTTTGGGGGGACACTGAAGCTTTCTTT.

This clonotype was observed a few times. The rearrangement links TRBV5-4 to TRBJ2-2; the match to TRBD2 covers 11 bases. Per the germline V gene, CDR1 is SGHNT and CDR2 is YYREEE (reference sequence). The CDR3 consists of 17 residues. V gave up 4 bases and J gave up 8 bases; unmatched junction bases: 13. This CDR3 is CASSLGGLAGGRGELFF. The CDR3 coding sequence is TGTGCCAGCAGCCTGGGGGGGCTAGCGGGAGGAAGAGGGGAGCTGTTTTTT. The full variable domain, rest sourced from reference TRBV5-4 and TRBJ2-2, is ETGVTQSPTHLIKTRGQQVTLRCSSQSGHNTVSWYQQALGQGPQFIFQYYREEENGRGNFPPRFSGLQFPNYSSELNVNALELDDSALYLCASSLGGLAGGRGELFFGEGSRLTVL.

The chain couples TRBV6-9 to TRBJ1-5; D gene unclear. V lost 3 bases and J lost 0, with 9 bases in between. Germline V gives CDR1 MNHGY, CDR2 SVAAGI. This CDR3 comprises 15 residues. CDR3 loop: CASSYGSDSNQPQHF. CDR3 bases: TGTGCCAGCAGTTACGGCAGTGATAGCAATCAGCCCCAGCATTTT.

The rearrangement uses TRBV10-1 and TRBJ2-4, with D perhaps TRBD1 (5 bases). Germline CDR1 WNHNN, CDR2 SYGVQD (reference sequence). The CDR3 totals 17 residues. With 0 bases removed from V and 1 base from J, the gap between germline ends came to 13 bases. CDR3 region: CASSESQGSIAKNIQYF. The CDR3 DNA reads as TGCGCCAGCAGTGAGTCGCAGGGTTCGATTGCCAAAAACATTCAGTACTTC.

This clonotype has ten or more counts. CDR3 amino acids: CASSLSGLDYEQYF. CDR3 nucleotides: TGTGCCAGCAGCTTAAGTGGTCTAGACTACGAGCAGTACTTC. The chain joins TRBV7-9 to TRBJ2-7; D is uncertain. The germline V gene encodes CDR1 SEHNR and CDR2 FQNEAQ (reference sequence). The CDR3 contains 14 residues. V dropped 2 bases and J dropped 3 bases, with 11 bases sitting between them.

The rearrangement links TRBV6-8 to TRBJ2-5; 9 bases agree with TRBD2. Per the germline V gene, CDR1 is MNHGY and CDR2 is SAAAGT. The CDR3 is made up of 14 amino acids. The V and J ends lost 2 bases and 9 bases, in that order; junction bases with no gene match: 7. The CDR3 spells CASSYGGRGGAQYF. DNA for the CDR3: TGTGCCAGCAGTTACGGGGGGCGGGGGGGGGCCCAGTACTTC.

This clonotype came up a few times. V is TRBV6-4 and J is TRBJ2-7, with D possibly TRBD2 on 5 matching bases. The V gene's germline CDR1 is MRHNA and CDR2 SNTAGT. The CDR3 spans 15 residues. The V gene lost 7 bases and the J gene lost 1 base, with 17 bases spanning the gap. For the CDR3, the DNA is TGTGCCAGCATTCCGGACTTTCCTTGTTCCTACGAGCAGTACTTC. Translated, it gives CASIPDFPCSYEQYF.

At least ten counts were recorded for this clonotype. The chain employs TRBV12-3 or TRBV12-4 and TRBJ1-4; D might be TRBD1 (5 bases). There are 18 residues in the CDR3. V lost 6 bases and J lost 2, with 22 bases in between. CDR3 protein: CASRKIWPSAGTNEKLFF. In DNA form, the CDR3 reads TGTGCCAGCAGGAAGATTTGGCCCAGCGCAGGGACTAATGAAAAACTGTTTTTT.

There are many counts of this clonotype. The chain employs TRBV29-1 and TRBJ2-7; D is possibly TRBD2 (6 bases). The CDR3 spans 12 residues. Germline V gene data show CDR1 as SQVTM and CDR2 as ANQGSEA. Trimming removed 7 bases at V and 3 bases at J, with 13 bases between. The CDR3 spells CSAGGGIYEQYF. CDR3 sequence (DNA): TGCAGCGCGGGTGGAGGGATCTACGAGCAGTACTTC.

The sample holds a few counts of this clonotype. The chain couples TRBV15 to TRBJ1-2; 7 nucleotides agree with TRBD1. Germline trimming cut 3 bases from V and 8 bases from J; bases unmatched to any gene: 9. CDR1 and CDR2 (germline): LNHNV, YYDKDF (reference sequence). The CDR3 sequence is 14 residues long. The CDR3 nucleotides read TGTGCCACCAGCAGCATGACAGGGTCGACGGGCTACACCTTC. This codes for CATSSMTGSTGYTF.

Worth noting for this clonotype: This probably arose from a read error, given a far larger clone one base away. The gene calls are TRBV13 and TRBJ2-7; 11 bases are a match to TRBD2. V gave up 3 bases and J gave up 3 bases; unmatched junction bases: 1. The V gene's germline CDR1 is PRHDT and CDR2 FYEKMQ (reference sequence). There are 14 residues in the CDR3. CDR3 sequence: CASSLGLADYEQYF. For the CDR3, the DNA is TGTGCCAGCAGCTTGGGACTAGCGGACTACGAGCAGTACTTC. The variable domain in full, with the rest retrieved from reference TRBV13 and TRBJ2-7, is AAGVIQSPRHLIKEKRETATLKCYPIPRHDTVYWYQQGPGQDPQFLISFYEKMQSDKGSIPDRFSAQQFSDYHSELNMSSLELGDSALYFCASSLGLADYEQYFGPGTRLTVT.